This T cell receptor beta chain is from a study of immune evolution from preneoplasia to lung adenocarcinoma. Study-wide findings and caveats: Clonality was highest in normal lung, lower in later-stage lesions apparently.

Profiling relied on immunoSEQ multiplex PCR, and the TCRdb table lists in-frame clones only, not all of them. This repertoire shows fewer than 6,000 clones, roughly 78% found once; its top ten account for less than 14%. Per germline, CDR1 SGHAT and CDR2 FQNNGV. CDR3 length: 12 amino acids. For this clone: Its antigen is as yet unknown. One end of the junction is discordant with germline, which a read error may explain.

Sequencing was performed on FFPE minimally invasive lung adenocarcinoma tissue. The sequence came from a person aged 60-80 years with lung adenocarcinoma. The chain couples TRBV11-2 to TRBJ1-2; TRBD1 is a possible D gene (5 bases). In DNA form, the CDR3 reads TGTGCCAGCAGCCCAAGGGGAATCAGACGGTCCTTC. Translation: CASSPRGIRRSF.